The entry below describes one T cell receptor (beta chain). Its antigen is not known. This may be a read error: a much more frequent sequence differs by one nucleotide. A patient was excluded if there was uncontrolled infection, other autoimmune disease, pregnancy or lactation. Fresh peripheral blood, about 9.6 ml, yielded the PBMCs. The data derive from a study of T cells in Graves' hyperthyroidism and ophthalmopathy. Study-level information: Peripheral blood was collected at initial diagnosis, before any treatment. Points from the study as a whole: Ophthalmopathy was told apart from stable hyperthyroidism by a 13 V-J model.

The V segment lost 6 bases and the J segment 8 bases; nucleotides outside the gene matches: 6. The CDR3 is 13 amino acids. Germline CDR1 is MNHNS and CDR2 is SASEGT. From RNA transcripts, TCR beta CDR3 regions were amplified. First-round RT-PCR with HTBI primers amplified the TCR CDR3 region. TCRdb reanalysed the multiplex PCR reads using MiXCR and keeps one entry per CDR3 protein. The sample lists about 180,000 distinct CDR3 sequences, over 15% occurring once. This receptor was taken from a woman aged 50 to 65 with Graves' hyperthyroidism. This chain joins TRBV6-1 and TRBJ1-4; 7 nucleotides line up with TRBD1. Sequencing was carried out using blood. Here the CDR3 reads CASRPPGGEKLFF. CDR3 sequence (DNA): TGTGCCAGCAGGCCGCCAGGGGGGGAAAAACTGTTTTTT.